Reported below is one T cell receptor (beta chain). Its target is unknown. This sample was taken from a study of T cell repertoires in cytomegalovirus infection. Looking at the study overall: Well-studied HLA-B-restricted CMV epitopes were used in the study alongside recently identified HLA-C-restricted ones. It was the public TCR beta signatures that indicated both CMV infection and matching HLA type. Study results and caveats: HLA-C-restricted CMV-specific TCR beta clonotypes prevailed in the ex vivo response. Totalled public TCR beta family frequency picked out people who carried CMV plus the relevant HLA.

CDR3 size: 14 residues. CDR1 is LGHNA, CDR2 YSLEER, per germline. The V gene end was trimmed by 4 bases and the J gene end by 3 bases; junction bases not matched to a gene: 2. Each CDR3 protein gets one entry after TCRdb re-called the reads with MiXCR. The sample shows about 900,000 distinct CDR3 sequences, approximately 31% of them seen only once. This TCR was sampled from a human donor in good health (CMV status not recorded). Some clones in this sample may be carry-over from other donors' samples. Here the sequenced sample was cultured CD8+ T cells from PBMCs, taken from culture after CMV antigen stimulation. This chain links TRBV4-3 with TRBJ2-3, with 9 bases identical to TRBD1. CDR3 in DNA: TGCGCCAGCAGCCGGACAGGGGAGACAGATACGCAGTATTTT. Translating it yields CASSRTGETDTQYF.